This T cell receptor (beta chain) is drawn from a study of T cell responses to AZD1222 COVID-19 vaccine. Overall study findings and caveats: Baseline seropositivity characterized only six AZD1222 recipients. Donors, mostly white British, included more females; clonal diversity was possibly underestimated. Spike as a whole was targeted by vaccine-associated CD4 TCRs, dominant at 160-218 and 743-854.

Some clones are missing from TCRdb's copy, which holds only in-frame ones; the method was immunoSEQ multiplex PCR. The sample carries roughly 90,000 clones, 65% to 90% recorded once. As to this clone: What it binds is unknown.

V lost 4 bases and J 6 bases, leaving 13 bases between the germline ends. This CDR3 spans 14 amino acids. CDR1 is MNHEY, CDR2 SMNVEV, per germline (reference sequence). The material sequenced was peripheral blood, taken on day 0 of AZD1222 vaccination. The gene calls are TRBV27 and TRBJ1-5, with D perhaps matching TRBD1 (5 bases). The source of this sequence is an adult in good health. CDR3 DNA: TGTGCCAGCAGTTATCAGGGTCTTAGTCAGCCCCAGCATTTT. Amino acids: CASSYQGLSQPQHF.